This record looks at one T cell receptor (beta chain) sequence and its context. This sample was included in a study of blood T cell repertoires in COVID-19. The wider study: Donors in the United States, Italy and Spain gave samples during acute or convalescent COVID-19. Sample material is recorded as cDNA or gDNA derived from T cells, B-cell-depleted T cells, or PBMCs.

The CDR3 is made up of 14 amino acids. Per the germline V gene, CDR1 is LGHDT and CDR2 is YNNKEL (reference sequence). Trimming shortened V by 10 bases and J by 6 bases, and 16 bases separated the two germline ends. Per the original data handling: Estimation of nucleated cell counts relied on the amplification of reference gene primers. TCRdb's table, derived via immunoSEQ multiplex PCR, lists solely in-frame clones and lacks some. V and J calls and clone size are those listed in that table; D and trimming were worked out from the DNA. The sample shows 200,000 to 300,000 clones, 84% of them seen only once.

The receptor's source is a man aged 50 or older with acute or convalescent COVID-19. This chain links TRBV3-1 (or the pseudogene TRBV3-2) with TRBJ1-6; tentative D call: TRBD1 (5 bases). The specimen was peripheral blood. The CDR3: CATAVGTVNSPLHF. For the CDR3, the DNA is TGTGCCACCGCAGTGGGGACTGTTAATTCACCCCTCCACTTT.